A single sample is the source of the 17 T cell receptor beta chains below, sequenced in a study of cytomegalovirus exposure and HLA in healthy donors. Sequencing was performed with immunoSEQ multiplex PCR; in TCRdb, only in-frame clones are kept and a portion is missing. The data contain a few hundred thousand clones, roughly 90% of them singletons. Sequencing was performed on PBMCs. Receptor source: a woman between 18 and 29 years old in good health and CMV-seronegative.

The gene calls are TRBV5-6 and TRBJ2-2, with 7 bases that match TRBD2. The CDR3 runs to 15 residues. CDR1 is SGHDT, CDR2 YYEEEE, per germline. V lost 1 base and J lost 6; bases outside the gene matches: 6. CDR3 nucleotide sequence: TGTGCCAGCAGCTTGATAGGGAGGGACGCCGGGGAGCTGTTTTTT. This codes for CASSLIGRDAGELFF.

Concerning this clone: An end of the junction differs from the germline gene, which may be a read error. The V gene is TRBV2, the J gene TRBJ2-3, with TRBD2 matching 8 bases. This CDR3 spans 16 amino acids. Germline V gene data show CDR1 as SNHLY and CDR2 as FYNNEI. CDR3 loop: CASSKAGGGRPDTQYF. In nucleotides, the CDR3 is TGTGCCAGCAGTAAAGCAGGCGGGGGGCGGCCAGATACGCAGTATTTT.

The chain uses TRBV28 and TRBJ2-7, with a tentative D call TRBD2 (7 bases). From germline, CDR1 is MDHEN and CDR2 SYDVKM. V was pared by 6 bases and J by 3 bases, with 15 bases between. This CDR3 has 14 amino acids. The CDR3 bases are TGTGCCAGCAGCAAGGGGGGGGCGTACTACGAGCAGTACTTC. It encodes CASSKGGAYYEQYF.

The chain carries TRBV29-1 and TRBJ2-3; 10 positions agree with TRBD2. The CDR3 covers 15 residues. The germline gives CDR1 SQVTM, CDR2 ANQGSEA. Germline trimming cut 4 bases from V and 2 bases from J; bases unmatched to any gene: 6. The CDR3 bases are TGCAGCGTTGTCCTTCTAGCGGGGGACACAGATACGCAGTATTTT. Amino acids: CSVVLLAGDTDTQYF.

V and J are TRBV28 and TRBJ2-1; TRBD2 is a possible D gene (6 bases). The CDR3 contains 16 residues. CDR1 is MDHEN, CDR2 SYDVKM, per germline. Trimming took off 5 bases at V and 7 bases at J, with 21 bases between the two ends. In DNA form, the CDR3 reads TGTGCCAGCAGTCCCCGGGGAAGGACTACCCTTAATGAGCAGTTCTTC. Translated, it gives CASSPRGRTTLNEQFF.

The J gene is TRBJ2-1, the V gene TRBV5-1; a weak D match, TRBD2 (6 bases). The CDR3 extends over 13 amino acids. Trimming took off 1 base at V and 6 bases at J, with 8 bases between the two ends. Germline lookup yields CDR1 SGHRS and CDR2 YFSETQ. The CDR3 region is CASSLTSRNEQFF. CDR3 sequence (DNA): TGCGCCAGCAGCTTGACTAGCCGCAATGAGCAGTTCTTC. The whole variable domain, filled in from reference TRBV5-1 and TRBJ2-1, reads KAGVTQTPRYLIKTRGQQVTLSCSPISGHRSVSWYQQTPGQGLQFLFEYFSETQRNKGNFPGRFSGRQFSNSRSEMNVSTLELGDSALYLCASSLTSRNEQFFGPGTRLTVL.

The CDR3 loop reads CASNYRTGFIINTEAFF. CDR3 nucleotide sequence: TGTGCCAGCAATTACCGGACAGGTTTTATTATTAACACTGAAGCTTTCTTT. The chain is built from TRBV5-8 and TRBJ1-1; 7 bases line up with TRBD1. Losses at the gene ends were 6 bases for V and 2 bases for J; bases not matched to a gene: 16. This CDR3 comprises 17 residues. The germline gives CDR1 SGHTS, CDR2 YDEGEE.

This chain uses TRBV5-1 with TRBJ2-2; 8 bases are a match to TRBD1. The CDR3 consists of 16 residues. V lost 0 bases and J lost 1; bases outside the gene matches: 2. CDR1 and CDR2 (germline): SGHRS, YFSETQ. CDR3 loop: CASSLEGQGNTGELFF. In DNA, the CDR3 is TGCGCCAGCAGCTTGGAAGGACAGGGGAACACCGGGGAGCTGTTTTTT.

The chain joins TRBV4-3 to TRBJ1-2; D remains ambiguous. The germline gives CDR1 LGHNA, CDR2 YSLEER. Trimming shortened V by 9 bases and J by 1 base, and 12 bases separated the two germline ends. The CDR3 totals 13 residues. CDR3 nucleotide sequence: TGCGCCAGTGGAGGGATTAATAACTATGGCTACACCTTC. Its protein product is CASGGINNYGYTF.

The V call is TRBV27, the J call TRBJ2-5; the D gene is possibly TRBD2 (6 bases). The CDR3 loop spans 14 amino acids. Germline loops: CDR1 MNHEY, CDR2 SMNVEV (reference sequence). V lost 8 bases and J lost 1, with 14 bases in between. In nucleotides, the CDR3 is TGTGCCAGCGCTGGGGGGACCCTCCAAGAGACCCAGTACTTC. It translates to CASAGGTLQETQYF.

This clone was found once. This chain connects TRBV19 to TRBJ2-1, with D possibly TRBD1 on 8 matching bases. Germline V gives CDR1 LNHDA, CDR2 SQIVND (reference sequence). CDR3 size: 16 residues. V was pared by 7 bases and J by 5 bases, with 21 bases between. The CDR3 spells CASTPRQGRVNNEQFF. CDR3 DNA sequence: TGTGCCAGTACCCCACGACAGGGGAGGGTGAACAATGAGCAGTTCTTC.

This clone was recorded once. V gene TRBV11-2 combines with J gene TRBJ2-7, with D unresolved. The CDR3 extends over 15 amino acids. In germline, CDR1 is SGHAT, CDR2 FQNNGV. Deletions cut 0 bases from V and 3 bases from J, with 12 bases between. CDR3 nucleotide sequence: TGTGCCAGCAGCTTAGAGCCCAGATTACACTACGAGCAGTACTTC. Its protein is CASSLEPRLHYEQYF.

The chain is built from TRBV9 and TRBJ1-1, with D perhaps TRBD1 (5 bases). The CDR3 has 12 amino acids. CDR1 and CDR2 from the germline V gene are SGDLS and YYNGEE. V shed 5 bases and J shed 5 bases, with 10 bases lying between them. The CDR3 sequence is CASRGVGTEAFF. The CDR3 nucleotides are TGTGCCAGCAGAGGGGTAGGGACTGAAGCTTTCTTT.

CDR3 protein: CASSPRQGDEKLFF. Written as DNA, the CDR3 is TGTGCCAGCAGTCCTCGACAGGGGGATGAAAAACTGTTTTTT. The rearrangement joins TRBV28 to TRBJ1-4; 9 nucleotides line up with TRBD1. This CDR3 spans 14 amino acids. In germline, CDR1 is MDHEN, CDR2 SYDVKM. V was pared by 5 bases and J by 6 bases, with 4 bases of the junction left unmatched.

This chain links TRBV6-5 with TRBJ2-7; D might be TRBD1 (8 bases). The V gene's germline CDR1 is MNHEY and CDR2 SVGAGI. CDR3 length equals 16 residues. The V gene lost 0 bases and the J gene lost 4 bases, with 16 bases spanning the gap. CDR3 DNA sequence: TGTGCCAGCAGTTACTCGAGCGACAGGGGAGGGTACGAGCAGTACTTC. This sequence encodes CASSYSSDRGGYEQYF.

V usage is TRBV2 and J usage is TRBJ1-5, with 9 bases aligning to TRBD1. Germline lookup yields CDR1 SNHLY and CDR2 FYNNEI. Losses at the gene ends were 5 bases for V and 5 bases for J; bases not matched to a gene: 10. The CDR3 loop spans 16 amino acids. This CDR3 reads CASSQFTGGRDQPQHF. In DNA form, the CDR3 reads TGTGCCAGCAGTCAATTCACAGGGGGCCGGGATCAGCCCCAGCATTTT. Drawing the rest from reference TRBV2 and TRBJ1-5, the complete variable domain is EPEVTQTPSHQVTQMGQEVILRCVPISNHLYFYWYRQILGQKVEFLVSFYNNEISEKSEIFDDQFSVERPDGSNFTLKIRSTKLEDSAMYFCASSQFTGGRDQPQHFGDGTRLSIL.

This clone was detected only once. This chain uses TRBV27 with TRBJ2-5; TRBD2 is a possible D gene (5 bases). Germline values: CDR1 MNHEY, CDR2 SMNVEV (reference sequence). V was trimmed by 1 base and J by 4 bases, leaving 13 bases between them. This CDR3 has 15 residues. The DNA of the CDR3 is TGTGCCAGCAGTTTATTTCGGGGTCGTTCAGAGACCCAGTACTTC. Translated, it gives CASSLFRGRSETQYF.